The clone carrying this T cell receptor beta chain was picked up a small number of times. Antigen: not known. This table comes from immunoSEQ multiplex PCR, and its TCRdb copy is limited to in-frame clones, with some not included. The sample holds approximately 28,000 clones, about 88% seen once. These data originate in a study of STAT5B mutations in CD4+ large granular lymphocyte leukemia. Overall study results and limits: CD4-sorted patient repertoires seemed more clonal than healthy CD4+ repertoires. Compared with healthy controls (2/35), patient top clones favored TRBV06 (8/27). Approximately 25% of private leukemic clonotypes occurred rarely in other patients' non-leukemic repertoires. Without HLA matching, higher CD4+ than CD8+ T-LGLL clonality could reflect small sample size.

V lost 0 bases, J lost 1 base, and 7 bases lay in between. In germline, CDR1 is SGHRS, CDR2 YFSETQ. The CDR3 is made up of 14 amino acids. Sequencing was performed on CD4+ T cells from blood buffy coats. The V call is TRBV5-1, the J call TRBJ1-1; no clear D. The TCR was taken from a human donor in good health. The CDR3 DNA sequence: TGCGCCAGCAGCTTGGAGTACAGGAACACTGAAGCTTTCTTT. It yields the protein CASSLEYRNTEAFF.